A selection of T cell receptor beta chains follows, all from one sample in a study of T cell responses to AZD1222 COVID-19 vaccine. Clones were read by immunoSEQ multiplex PCR, and TCRdb kept only the in-frame ones, dropping some. This table holds approximately 150,000 clones, nearly 90% found once. The sequencing used peripheral blood, collected on day 0 of AZD1222 vaccination. These receptors were obtained from an adult in good health. The CDR3 runs from the conserved cysteine through the conserved F or W. D genes are given only for firm matches. Clone size appears in some rows only: once, few, many, or a class for an expanded clone.

V	D	J	size	DNA	CDR3
TRBV6-1	TRBD1	TRBJ1-2	once	TGTGCCAGCAGTGAAGCGGGAACAGGGGTCTATGGCTACACCTTC	CASSEAGTGVYGYTF
TRBV28	TRBD2	TRBJ2-1	.	TGTGCCAGCAGGACGGGAGGGCCCTCGAATGAGCAGTTCTTC	CASRTGGPSNEQFF
TRBV12-5	.	TRBJ2-3	.	TGTGCTAGTGGCCCCGGCCAGACCACAGATACGCAGTATTTT	CASGPGQTTDTQYF
TRBV6-2/TRBV6-3	.	TRBJ2-1	few	TGTGCCAGCAGTCCCACAGGGACGACCTACAATGAGCAGTTCTTC	CASSPTGTTYNEQFF
TRBV2	.	TRBJ1-5	.	TGTGCCAGCAGTGACGGGAAAAATAGCAATCAGCCCCAGCATTTT	CASSDGKNSNQPQHF
TRBV30	.	TRBJ1-1	once	TGTGCCTGGAAGGAGTTTCGGAACACTGAAGCTTTCTTT	CAWKEFRNTEAFF
TRBV5-1	.	TRBJ2-3	few	TGCGCCAGCAGCTTGGAGGCTAGCCGGGGCACAGATACGCAGTATTTT	CASSLEASRGTDTQYF
TRBV6-5	.	TRBJ1-2	.	TGTGCCAGCAGCTCAGGGTACCTCGTCGGCTACACCTTC	CASSSGYLVGYTF
TRBV3-1/TRBV3-2	.	TRBJ2-7	.	TGTGCCAGCATTGGATGGCGGTGGGCGTCGGGCCGAAAAAAAGCCTACGAGCAGTACTTC	CASIGWRWASGRKKAYEQYF
TRBV7-3	.	TRBJ2-7	.	TGTGCCAGCAGCTCGTCCGGGACCAACTCCTACGAGCAGTACTTC	CASSSSGTNSYEQYF
TRBV11-2	TRBD1	TRBJ2-7	.	TGTGCCAGCAGCTTAACCCGGACAGGAGCCTACGAGCAGTACTTC	CASSLTRTGAYEQYF
TRBV7-2	.	TRBJ1-4	.	TGTGCCAGCAGCTTGTGGGGGGGAGGGGATGAAAAACTGTTTTTT	CASSLWGGGDEKLFF
TRBV28	TRBD2	TRBJ2-2	.	TGTGCCAGCAGTTTAGGTCACTCTAAGCGGGAGTACGAGGAGCTGTTTTTT	CASSLGHSKREYEELFF
TRBV19	.	TRBJ1-5	once	TGTGCCAGTAGTATAATAGGGGGAAATCAGCCCCAGCATTTT	CASSIIGGNQPQHF
TRBV7-2	.	TRBJ2-5	.	TGTGCCAGCAGCTTACAGGGGCGCCGAGAGACCCAGTACTTC	CASSLQGRRETQYF
TRBV7-8	.	TRBJ1-2	.	TGTGCCAGCAGCCCAAGGTTAAGGACAGCCCATAACTATGGCTACACCTTC	CASSPRLRTAHNYGYTF
TRBV5-6	.	TRBJ1-2	.	TGTGCCAGCAGCTTGGCTGCGGGTGGCTACACCTTC	CASSLAAGGYTF
TRBV15	.	TRBJ2-7	.	TGTGCCACCAGCAGAGATTTGTCCCACGAGCAGTACTTC	CATSRDLSHEQYF
TRBV2	.	TRBJ2-2	.	TGTGCCAGCAGCGTTACCGGGGGTTCCGGGGAGCTGTTTTTT	CASSVTGGSGELFF
TRBV6-2/TRBV6-3	.	TRBJ1-2	.	TGTGCCAGCAGTTACTCGCCAGGACCCGTTCGAAATGGCTACACCTTC	CASSYSPGPVRNGYTF
TRBV5-5	.	TRBJ1-2	.	TGTGCCAGCAGCCCAATGGGATTGGGGGCTGACTATGGCTACACCTTC	CASSPMGLGADYGYTF
TRBV19	TRBD1	TRBJ1-4	.	TGTGCCAGTAGTATGCCGCGGCAGGGGGGAAGTTTTAATGAAAAACTGTTTTTT	CASSMPRQGGSFNEKLFF
TRBV27	TRBD2	TRBJ2-5	.	TGTGCCAGCAGTTCCCTAGCGGGAGGGCCGGAGACCCAGTACTTC	CASSSLAGGPETQYF
TRBV9	TRBD1	TRBJ1-4	.	TGTGCCAGCAGCGTCCGCCCCAGGGGGAGAAATGAAAAACTGTTTTTT	CASSVRPRGRNEKLFF
TRBV19	.	TRBJ1-1	.	TGTGCCAGTAGTACCGAACGGTGGAAGGGCACTGAAGCTTTCTTT	CASSTERWKGTEAFF
TRBV5-4	TRBD1	TRBJ1-1	.	TGTGCCAGCAGCCTCCGGGACAGGAGCTTCACTGAAGCTTTCTTT	CASSLRDRSFTEAFF
TRBV6-5	.	TRBJ1-4	few	TGTGCCAGCAATACAGGGCCCCATAATGAAAAACTGTTTTTT	CASNTGPHNEKLFF
TRBV2	.	TRBJ2-1	once	TGTGCCAGCGCACCCTACAATGAGCAGTTCTTC	CASAPYNEQFF
TRBV5-1	.	TRBJ1-3	few	TGCGCCAGCAGCAGAGACTCTGGAAACACCATATATTTT	CASSRDSGNTIYF
TRBV13	.	TRBJ2-1	.	TGTGCCAGCAGCTTAGGAGGGGAGCACAATGAGCAGTTCTTC	CASSLGGEHNEQFF
TRBV28	.	TRBJ2-6	.	TGTGCCAGCAGCCCGGTTCAGAGCTCTGGGGCCAACGTCCTGACTTTC	CASSPVQSSGANVLTF
TRBV2	.	TRBJ1-5	few	TGTGCCAGCAGTGAAAGGGGAGTGGGCAATCAGCCCCAGCATTTT	CASSERGVGNQPQHF
TRBV10-2	.	TRBJ2-1	.	TGCGCCAGCAGTGAGAAGTCTACGGCCTACAATGAGCAGTTCTTC	CASSEKSTAYNEQFF
TRBV6-5	.	TRBJ1-2	.	TGTGCCTCGTGGGGGGAGGATGGCTACACCTTC	CASWGEDGYTF
TRBV15	.	TRBJ1-1	.	TGTGCCACCAGCAAGAGGCTCTCTTTGGAAGCTTTCTTT	CATSKRLSLEAFF
TRBV4-1	TRBD2	TRBJ2-5	.	TGCGCCAGCAGCCAAGTTGGGCTAGCGGGAGAGACCCAGTACTTC	CASSQVGLAGETQYF
TRBV6-2/TRBV6-3	TRBD2	TRBJ2-1	.	TGTGCCAGCAGTGAGACTAGCGGAACCTACAATGAGCAGTTCTTC	CASSETSGTYNEQFF
TRBV6-5	.	TRBJ1-5	.	TGTGCCAGCAGTTCCGTGCGATCAGGGAATCAGCCCCAGCATTTT	CASSSVRSGNQPQHF
TRBV6-5	.	TRBJ1-4	.	TGTGCCAGCAGTTACTCGGGTGGCGAAAAACTGTTTTTT	CASSYSGGEKLFF
TRBV27	.	TRBJ1-1	.	TGTGCCAGCAGTTTAGGTTTGGGCAGGACGAACACTGAAGCTTTCTTT	CASSLGLGRTNTEAFF
TRBV19	TRBD1	TRBJ1-5	.	TGTGCCAGTAGTCCGATAGGGAGGACAGGGGGAGGCAATCAGCCCCAGCATTTT	CASSPIGRTGGGNQPQHF
TRBV28	TRBD1	TRBJ1-5	.	TGTGCCAGCAGTTCCCCGGGACAGGGGACAAATCAGCCCCAGCATTTT	CASSSPGQGTNQPQHF
TRBV2	TRBD1	TRBJ1-1	once	TGTGCCAGCAGTGGACAGGGTTGGGTGAACACTGAAGCTTTCTTT	CASSGQGWVNTEAFF
TRBV19	.	TRBJ1-3	.	TGTGCCAGTAGTGGACCACAGGGCTACTCTGGAAACACCATATATTTT	CASSGPQGYSGNTIYF
TRBV5-1	.	TRBJ1-1	.	TGCGCCAGCAGCTTCTCAACAGGGCTGAACACTGAAGCTTTCTTT	CASSFSTGLNTEAFF
TRBV11-3	TRBD2	TRBJ2-1	.	TGTGCCAGCAGCCCCGGCAGATCACTAGCGGGATCCTACAATGAGCAGTTCTTC	CASSPGRSLAGSYNEQFF
TRBV18	.	TRBJ2-5	.	TGTGCCAGCTCACCAGGGGGGCAAGAGACCCAGTACTTC	CASSPGGQETQYF
TRBV7-2	.	TRBJ1-1	.	TGTGCCAGCAGCTTAGGCTTAAGGGACGACACTGAAGCTTTCTTT	CASSLGLRDDTEAFF
TRBV7-2	.	TRBJ1-6	.	TGTGCCAGCAGCAGCTCCTATAATTCACCCCTCCACTTT	CASSSSYNSPLHF
TRBV6-5	.	TRBJ2-1	.	TGTGCCAGCAGTTACTCCCGGAGTAGATTTGGCAATGAGCAGTTCTTC	CASSYSRSRFGNEQFF
TRBV12-5	TRBD1	TRBJ1-2	.	TGTGCTAGTGGAGGTGGACAGGCATACTATGGCTACACCTTC	CASGGGQAYYGYTF
TRBV5-1	TRBD1	TRBJ1-5	.	TGCGCCAGCAGCAAAGGACAGGCGGGGGGGCCCCAGCATTTT	CASSKGQAGGPQHF
TRBV4-3	.	TRBJ1-2	.	TGCGCCAGCAGCCAAGAACCCTCCCTCTATGGCTACACCTTC	CASSQEPSLYGYTF
TRBV5-1	TRBD1	TRBJ1-5	.	TGCGCCAGCAGCTTGACAGGGGAGCCCCAGCATTTT	CASSLTGEPQHF
TRBV4-2	.	TRBJ1-3	.	TGTGCCAGCAGCCAAGCCGGGACTAGGGAAAACACCATATATTTT	CASSQAGTRENTIYF
TRBV5-1	TRBD2	TRBJ2-1	.	TGCGCCAGCAGCTTCAGGACTAGCGGGAGGGCCATGGAGTTCTTC	CASSFRTSGRAMEFF